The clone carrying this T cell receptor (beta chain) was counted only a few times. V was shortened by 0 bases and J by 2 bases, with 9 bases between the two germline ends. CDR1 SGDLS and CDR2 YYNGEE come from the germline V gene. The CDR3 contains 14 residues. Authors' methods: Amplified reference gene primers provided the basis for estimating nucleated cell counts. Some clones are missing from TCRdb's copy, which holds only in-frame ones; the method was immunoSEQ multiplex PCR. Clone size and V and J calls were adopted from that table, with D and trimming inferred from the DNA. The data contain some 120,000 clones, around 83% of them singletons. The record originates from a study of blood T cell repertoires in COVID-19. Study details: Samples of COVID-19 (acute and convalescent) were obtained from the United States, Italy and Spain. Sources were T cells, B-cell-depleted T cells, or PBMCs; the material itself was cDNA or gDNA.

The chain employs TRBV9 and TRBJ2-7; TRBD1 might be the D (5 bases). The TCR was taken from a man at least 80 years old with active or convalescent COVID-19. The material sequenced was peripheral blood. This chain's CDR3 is CASSVAPGPYEQYF. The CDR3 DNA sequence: TGTGCCAGCAGCGTAGCTCCAGGGCCCTACGAGCAGTACTTC.